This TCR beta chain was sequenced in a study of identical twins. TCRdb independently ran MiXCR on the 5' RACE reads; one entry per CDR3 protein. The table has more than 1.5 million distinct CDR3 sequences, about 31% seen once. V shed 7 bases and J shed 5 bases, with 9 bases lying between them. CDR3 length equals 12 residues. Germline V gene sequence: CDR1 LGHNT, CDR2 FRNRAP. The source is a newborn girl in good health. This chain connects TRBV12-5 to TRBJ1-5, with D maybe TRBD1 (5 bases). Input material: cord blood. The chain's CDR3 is CASAQGHQPQHF. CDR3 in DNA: TGTGCTAGTGCGCAGGGTCATCAGCCCCAGCATTTT.